This is a list of T cell receptor beta chains from one sample in a study of Tregs in tolerant kidney transplant recipients. This table comes from immunoSEQ multiplex PCR, and its TCRdb copy is limited to in-frame clones, with some not included. Of 55,000 to 80,000 clones listed, 95% to 98% were seen once; the top ten hold 0.34%. Sequencing used Tregs from blood, obtained before the transplant. These receptors were taken from a human donor who received a combined kidney and bone marrow transplant. Each CDR3 is given with its conserved first and last residue. A D gene is named only where the DNA matches it firmly. A clone size is listed for some rows: how often the clone was seen (once, few, many), or a class if it is expanded.

D gene,J gene,V gene,clone size,CDR3 DNA,CDR3 protein
.,TRBJ2-2,TRBV5-5,.,TGTGCCAGCAGCTTGTTTGGCAGGGGGAACACCGGGGAGCTGTTTTTT,CASSLFGRGNTGELFF
.,TRBJ2-3,TRBV10-3,.,TGTGCCATCAGGGGGCAGCTGAGCACAGATACGCAGTATTTT,CAIRGQLSTDTQYF
.,TRBJ2-3,TRBV9,.,TGTGCCAGCAGCGGCCCCCACGGGACAGATACGCAGTATTTT,CASSGPHGTDTQYF
.,TRBJ1-2,TRBV7-9,.,TGTGCCAGCAGCTACTTGGGGGGTAAATATGGCTACACCTTC,CASSYLGGKYGYTF
.,TRBJ1-1,TRBV6-1,once,TGTGCCAGCAGTGGAAGAATTAGAGCTTTCTTT,CASSGRIRAFF
TRBD1,TRBJ1-2,TRBV27,.,TGTGCCAGCAGTTCGGGACAGTTAGCTAACTATGGCTACACCTTC,CASSSGQLANYGYTF
TRBD1,TRBJ1-2,TRBV6-1,.,TGTGCCAGCAGTCCCTGGACAGGGGTAATCGGCTACACCTTC,CASSPWTGVIGYTF
TRBD1,TRBJ2-2,TRBV7-6,.,TGTGCCAGCAGTACGGACAGGGGGGTAGCCGGGGAGCTGTTTTTT,CASSTDRGVAGELFF
.,TRBJ2-1,TRBV10-3,.,TGTGCCACCGAACCCCGGGGTAGGAATGAGCAGTTCTTC,CATEPRGRNEQFF
.,TRBJ1-2,TRBV6-1,.,TGTGCCAGCAGCGTAGCGGGGGGCTACACCTTC,CASSVAGGYTF
.,TRBJ2-3,TRBV5-6,once,TGTGCCAGCAGCTTGTATTGGCGGGGAAGCACAGATACGCAGTATTTT,CASSLYWRGSTDTQYF
TRBD1,TRBJ1-2,TRBV19,.,TGTGCCAGTAGTATGTACAACAGGGGGAACTATGGCTACACCTTC,CASSMYNRGNYGYTF
TRBD1,TRBJ1-2,TRBV29-1,.,TGCAGCGTCTACGACAGGGGGGATAACTATGGCTACACCTTC,CSVYDRGDNYGYTF
.,TRBJ1-1,TRBV7-9,.,TGTGCCAGCAGCTTGCCCAGACGGAGGACTGAAGCTTTCTTT,CASSLPRRRTEAFF
.,TRBJ1-2,TRBV7-2,.,TGTGCCAGCAGCTTAGCTTCGGACAGCCACTATGGCTACACCTTC,CASSLASDSHYGYTF
.,TRBJ1-3,TRBV27,.,TGTGCCAGTCGCAAACTGGGACTTCGCTCATCCGGAAACACCATATATTTT,CASRKLGLRSSGNTIYF
TRBD2,TRBJ2-5,TRBV11-2,.,TGTGCCAGCAGCATGGGACTAAGGGAGACCCAGTACTTC,CASSMGLRETQYF
TRBD1,TRBJ2-3,TRBV4-2,.,TGTGCCAGCAGCCATGCTAAGGGGGCCATAGATACGCAGTATTTT,CASSHAKGAIDTQYF
TRBD2,TRBJ2-3,TRBV7-2,once,TGTGCCAGCAGCTTAAAGGCCCAGCGGGAGCCCACAGATACGCAGTATTTT,CASSLKAQREPTDTQYF
.,TRBJ2-3,TRBV6-5,.,TGTGCCAGCAGGACCCGCGGAGCTTTCACAGATACGCAGTATTTT,CASRTRGAFTDTQYF
.,TRBJ1-1,TRBV5-1,.,TGCGCCAGCAGCTTGGACGGTTGGAACACTGAAGCTTTCTTT,CASSLDGWNTEAFF
.,TRBJ2-5,TRBV4-3,.,TGCGCCAGCAGACGCAACAGGGGGGGGGAAGAGACCCAGTACTTC,CASRRNRGGEETQYF
.,TRBJ2-3,TRBV30,.,TGTGCCTGGAGTGCTAAACGCACAGATACGCAGTATTTT,CAWSAKRTDTQYF
.,TRBJ2-1,TRBV2,.,TGTGCCAGCAGTGAGCAGGGAGGGACAAATGAGCAGTTCTTC,CASSEQGGTNEQFF
TRBD2,TRBJ2-3,TRBV5-1,.,TGCGCCAGCAGCTTTCCTAGCGGAATCACAGATACGCAGTATTTT,CASSFPSGITDTQYF
.,TRBJ1-2,TRBV6-1,.,TGTGCCAGCACCAGGACAGCCTATGGCTACACCTTC,CASTRTAYGYTF
.,TRBJ2-1,TRBV18,.,TGTGCCAGCTCACCAGGGGCCCCCTACAATGAGCAGTTCTTC,CASSPGAPYNEQFF
TRBD2,TRBJ2-3,TRBV6-5,.,TGTGCCAGCAGTTATTTCAGCGGGACTAGCACAGATACGCAGTATTTT,CASSYFSGTSTDTQYF
TRBD2,TRBJ2-1,TRBV11-2,.,TGTGCCAGCAGCCGGGGACTAGCGGGTTTTAATGAGCAGTTCTTC,CASSRGLAGFNEQFF
TRBD1,TRBJ2-7,TRBV7-2,.,TGTGCCAGCAGCTTACAACAGGGGGCCGTCTACGAGCAGTACTTC,CASSLQQGAVYEQYF
TRBD1,TRBJ2-5,TRBV5-1,.,TGCGCCAGCAGCTGGGGGGACAGGGTGGCGGAGACCCAGTACTTC,CASSWGDRVAETQYF
TRBD1,TRBJ1-5,TRBV5-5,once,TGTGCCAGCAGCTCACGGACAGGGGCCCCAGGTCAGCCCCAGCATTTT,CASSSRTGAPGQPQHF
.,TRBJ2-7,TRBV15,.,TGTGCCACCAGCAGAGCCGACAGAACCGACGAGCAGTACTTC,CATSRADRTDEQYF
.,TRBJ1-2,TRBV5-5,.,TGTGCCAGCAGCCCCGGCTCGGGCGGGGGCTACACCTTC,CASSPGSGGGYTF
.,TRBJ2-5,TRBV2,.,TGTGCCAGCAGTGTGTATGAGACCCAGTACTTC,CASSVYETQYF
.,TRBJ1-1,TRBV4-3,.,TGCGCCAGCAGCCTCCGATTGGGGGGAACTGAAGCTTTCTTT,CASSLRLGGTEAFF
TRBD1,TRBJ2-1,TRBV5-1,.,TGCGCCAGCAGCTTGCGACAGGGCTCCTACAATGAGCAGTTCTTC,CASSLRQGSYNEQFF
TRBD2,TRBJ2-3,TRBV19,.,TGTGCCAGTAGTATGGGGGGGGCAGATACGCAGTATTTT,CASSMGGADTQYF
.,TRBJ2-5,TRBV5-4,.,TGTGCCAGCAGCTTTTATCAGGGGAAAACGTGGGAGACCCAGTACTTC,CASSFYQGKTWETQYF
.,TRBJ1-2,TRBV6-6,.,TGTGCCAGCAGCTCGAGGTGGTTCTATGGCTACACCTTC,CASSSRWFYGYTF
.,TRBJ1-3,TRBV29-1,.,TGCAGCGTTGAAGGGACAGCATCTGGAAACACCATATATTTT,CSVEGTASGNTIYF
.,TRBJ1-1,TRBV6-1,.,TGTGCCAGCGAACTTCGCCTCCTTCGGAACACTGAAGCTTTCTTT,CASELRLLRNTEAFF
.,TRBJ1-4,TRBV4-1,.,TGCGCCAGCAGCCAAGTACCGGGACTAAAACTGTTTTTT,CASSQVPGLKLFF
.,TRBJ2-7,TRBV30,.,TGTGCCTGGAGTGTACTGACCTCGGGGGAGCAGTACTTC,CAWSVLTSGEQYF
.,TRBJ1-4,TRBV10-3,.,TGTGCCATCAGTGAGTCGGGGGCAGCTTTTAATGAAAAACTGTTTTTT,CAISESGAAFNEKLFF
.,TRBJ2-7,TRBV7-9,.,TGTGCCAGCAGCCCCCTACGCTCCTACGAGCAGTACTTC,CASSPLRSYEQYF